The clone carrying this T cell receptor (beta chain) was seen a single time. What it binds is not known. This CDR3 spans 14 amino acids. The germline V gene encodes CDR1 ENHRY and CDR2 SYGVKD. V dropped 1 base and J dropped 4 bases, with 10 bases sitting between them. PCR employed 60 Vbeta and 13 Jbeta primers. The protocol was immunoSEQ multiplex PCR, while the TCRdb copy is restricted to in-frame clones and leaves out a portion. The table includes more than 85,000 clones, under 85% detected once. These data originate in a study of cytomegalovirus exposure and HLA in healthy donors. About the research overall: From donors who were HLA-typed, an early data release held about 85 million unique TCRs. Study outcomes and limitations: In a later analysis, productive TCRs from donors in an Asian-associated ancestry cluster reportedly carried fewer N-insertions than the cohort mean.

The chain recombines TRBV10-3 with TRBJ2-5; no definite D call. The TCR originated in a man younger than 45 in good health and CMV-seronegative. The sample taken for sequencing was PBMCs. The CDR3 spells CAISEYPSGETQYF. CDR3 DNA: TGTGCCATCAGTGAGTACCCTTCAGGAGAGACCCAGTACTTC.